The source of this T cell receptor (beta chain) is a study of T cells after yellow fever vaccination. The V end lost 5 bases, the J end lost 10 bases, and 11 bases lay between the germline ends. Germline V lookup: CDR1 DFQATT, CDR2 SNEGSKA (reference sequence). The CDR3 is made up of 10 amino acids. Each CDR3 protein gets one entry after TCRdb re-called the 5' RACE reads with MiXCR. The sample contains just under 600,000 distinct CDR3 sequences, around an eighth of which appear only once. This clonotype was detected only a few times. The chain carries TRBV20-1 and TRBJ1-1; D ambiguous. The receptor comes from a man aged 25-40 years who received the YFV17D yellow fever vaccine. The specimen was PBMCs, collected on the day of the yellow fever booster vaccination. As DNA, the CDR3 is TGCAGTGCTCGACCACTGAGAGCTTTCTTT. Amino acid sequence: CSARPLRAFF.